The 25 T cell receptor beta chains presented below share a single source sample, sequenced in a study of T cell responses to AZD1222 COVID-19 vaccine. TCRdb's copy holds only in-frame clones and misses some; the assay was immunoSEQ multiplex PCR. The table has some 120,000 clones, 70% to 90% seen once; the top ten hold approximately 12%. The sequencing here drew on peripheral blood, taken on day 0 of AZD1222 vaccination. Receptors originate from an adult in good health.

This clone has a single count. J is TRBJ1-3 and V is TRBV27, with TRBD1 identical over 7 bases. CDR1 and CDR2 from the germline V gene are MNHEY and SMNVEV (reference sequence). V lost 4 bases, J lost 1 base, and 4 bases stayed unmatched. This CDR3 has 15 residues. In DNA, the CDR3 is TGTGCCAGCAGTTCTCGGACAGGTTCTGGAAACACCATATATTTT. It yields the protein CASSSRTGSGNTIYF.

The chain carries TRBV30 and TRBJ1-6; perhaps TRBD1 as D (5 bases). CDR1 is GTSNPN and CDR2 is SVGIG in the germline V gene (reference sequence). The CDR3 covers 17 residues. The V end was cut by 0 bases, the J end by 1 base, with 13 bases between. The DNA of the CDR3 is TGTGCCTGGAGTGTACGGGACCCGGGGTCCTATAATTCACCCCTCCACTTT. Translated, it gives CAWSVRDPGSYNSPLHF.

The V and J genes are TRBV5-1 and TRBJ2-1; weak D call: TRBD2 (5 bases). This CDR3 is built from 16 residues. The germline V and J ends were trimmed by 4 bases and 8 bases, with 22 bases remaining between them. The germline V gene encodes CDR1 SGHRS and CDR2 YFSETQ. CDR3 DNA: TGCGCCAGCAGCGCATGGTCCTCGAGGGTGAGAGATGAGCAGTTCTTC. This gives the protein CASSAWSSRVRDEQFF.

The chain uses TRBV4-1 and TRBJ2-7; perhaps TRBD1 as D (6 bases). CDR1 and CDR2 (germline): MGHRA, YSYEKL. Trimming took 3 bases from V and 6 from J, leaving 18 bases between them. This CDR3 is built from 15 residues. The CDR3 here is CASSQPGQGYGEQYF. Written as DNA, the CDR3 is TGCGCCAGCAGCCAGCCTGGGCAGGGGTATGGCGAGCAGTACTTC.

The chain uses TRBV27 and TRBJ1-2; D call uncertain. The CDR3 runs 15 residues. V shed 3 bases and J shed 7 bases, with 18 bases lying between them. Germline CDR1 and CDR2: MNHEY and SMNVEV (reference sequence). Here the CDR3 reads CASSLLASWEAGYTF. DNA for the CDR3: TGTGCCAGCAGTTTGCTCGCCTCCTGGGAAGCTGGCTACACCTTC.

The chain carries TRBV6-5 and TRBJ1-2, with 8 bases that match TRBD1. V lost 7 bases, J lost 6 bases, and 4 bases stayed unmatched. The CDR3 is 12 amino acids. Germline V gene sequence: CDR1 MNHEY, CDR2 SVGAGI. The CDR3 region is CASNPGGHGYTF. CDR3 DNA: TGTGCCAGCAACCCAGGGGGCCATGGCTACACCTTC.

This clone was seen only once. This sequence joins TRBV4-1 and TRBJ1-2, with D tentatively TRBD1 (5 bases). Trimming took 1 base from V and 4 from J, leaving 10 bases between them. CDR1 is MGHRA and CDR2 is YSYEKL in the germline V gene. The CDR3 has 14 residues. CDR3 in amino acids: CASSQGAGFYGYTF. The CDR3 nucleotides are TGCGCCAGCAGCCAAGGAGCAGGGTTCTATGGCTACACCTTC.

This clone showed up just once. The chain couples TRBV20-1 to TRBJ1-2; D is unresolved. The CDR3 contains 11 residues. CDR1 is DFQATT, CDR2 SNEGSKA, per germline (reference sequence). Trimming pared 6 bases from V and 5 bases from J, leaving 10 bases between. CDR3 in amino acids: CSANGQYGYTF. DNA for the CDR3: TGCAGTGCAAATGGGCAATATGGCTACACCTTC.

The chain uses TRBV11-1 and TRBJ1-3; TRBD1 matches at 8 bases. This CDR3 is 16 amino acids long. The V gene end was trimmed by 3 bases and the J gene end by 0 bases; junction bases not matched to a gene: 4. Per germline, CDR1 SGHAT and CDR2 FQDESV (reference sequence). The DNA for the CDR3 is TGTGCCAGCAGCTTGGGACAGGTTGCCTCTGGAAACACCATATATTTT. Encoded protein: CASSLGQVASGNTIYF.

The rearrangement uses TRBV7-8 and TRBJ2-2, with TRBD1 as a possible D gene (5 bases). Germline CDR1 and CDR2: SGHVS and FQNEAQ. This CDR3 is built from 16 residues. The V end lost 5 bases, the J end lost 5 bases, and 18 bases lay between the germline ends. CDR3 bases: TGTGCCAGCAGCCAAAGGACACCGGGCATTACCGGGGAGCTGTTTTTT. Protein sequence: CASSQRTPGITGELFF.

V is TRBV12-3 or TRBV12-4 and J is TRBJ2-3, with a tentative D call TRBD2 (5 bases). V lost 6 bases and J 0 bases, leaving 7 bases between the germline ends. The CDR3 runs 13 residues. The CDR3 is CASRTTSTDTQYF. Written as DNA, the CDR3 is TGTGCCAGCAGGACTACTAGCACAGATACGCAGTATTTT.

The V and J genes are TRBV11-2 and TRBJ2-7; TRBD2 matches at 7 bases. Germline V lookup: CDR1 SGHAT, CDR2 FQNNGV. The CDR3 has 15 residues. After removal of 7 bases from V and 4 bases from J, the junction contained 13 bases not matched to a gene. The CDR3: CASTFSFLAVYEQYF. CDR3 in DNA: TGTGCCAGCACCTTCTCCTTTCTAGCGGTGTACGAGCAGTACTTC. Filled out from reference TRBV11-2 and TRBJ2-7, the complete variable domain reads EAGVAQSPRYKIIEKRQSVAFWCNPISGHATLYWYQQILGQGPKLLIQFQNNGVVDDSQLPKDRFSAERLKGVDSTLKIQPAKLEDSAVYLCASTFSFLAVYEQYFGPGTRLTVT.

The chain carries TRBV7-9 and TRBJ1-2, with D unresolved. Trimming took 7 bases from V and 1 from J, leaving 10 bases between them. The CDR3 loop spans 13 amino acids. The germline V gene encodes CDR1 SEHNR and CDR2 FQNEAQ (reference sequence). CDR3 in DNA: TGTGCCAGCACCGATAAAATTAACTATGGCTACACCTTC. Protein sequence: CASTDKINYGYTF.

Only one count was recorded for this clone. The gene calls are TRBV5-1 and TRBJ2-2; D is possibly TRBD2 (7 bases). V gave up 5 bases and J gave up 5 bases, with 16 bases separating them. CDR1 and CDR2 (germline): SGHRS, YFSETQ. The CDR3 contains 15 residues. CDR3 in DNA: TGCGCCAGCAGACCAGGGCGGGGGCAAACCGGGGAGCTGTTTTTT. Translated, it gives CASRPGRGQTGELFF.

The CDR3 DNA is TGCGCCAGCAGCTTGGGGGGACTAGCGGGCCACTACGAGCAGTACTTC. Amino acids: CASSLGGLAGHYEQYF. The chain combines TRBV5-1 with TRBJ2-7; 12 positions match TRBD2. This CDR3 is 16 amino acids long. Losses at the gene ends were 0 bases for V and 3 bases for J; bases not matched to a gene: 4. CDR1 and CDR2 (germline): SGHRS, YFSETQ.

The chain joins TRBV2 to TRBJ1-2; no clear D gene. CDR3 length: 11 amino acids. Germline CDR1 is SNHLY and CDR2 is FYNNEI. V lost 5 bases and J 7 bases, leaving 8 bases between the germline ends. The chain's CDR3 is CASSRGRGYTF. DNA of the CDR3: TGTGCCAGCAGTCGGGGTCGTGGCTACACCTTC. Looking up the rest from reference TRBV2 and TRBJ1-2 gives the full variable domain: EPEVTQTPSHQVTQMGQEVILRCVPISNHLYFYWYRQILGQKVEFLVSFYNNEISEKSEIFDDQFSVERPDGSNFTLKIRSTKLEDSAMYFCASSRGRGYTFGSGTRLTVV.

The CDR3 reads CASSYSGNGNQPQHF. The CDR3 nucleotides read TGTGCCAGCAGCTACTCCGGGAATGGCAATCAGCCCCAGCATTTT. The chain couples TRBV27 to TRBJ1-5; D remains unclear. V lost 6 bases, J lost 2 bases, and 14 bases lay in between. Per germline, CDR1 MNHEY and CDR2 SMNVEV (reference sequence). This CDR3 is 15 amino acids long.

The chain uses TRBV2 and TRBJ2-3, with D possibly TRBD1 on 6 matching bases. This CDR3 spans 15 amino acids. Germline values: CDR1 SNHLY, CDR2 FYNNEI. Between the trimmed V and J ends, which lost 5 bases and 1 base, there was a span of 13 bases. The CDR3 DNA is TGTGCCAGCAGTCAACAGGGCGCCGGCACAGATACGCAGTATTTT. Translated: CASSQQGAGTDTQYF.

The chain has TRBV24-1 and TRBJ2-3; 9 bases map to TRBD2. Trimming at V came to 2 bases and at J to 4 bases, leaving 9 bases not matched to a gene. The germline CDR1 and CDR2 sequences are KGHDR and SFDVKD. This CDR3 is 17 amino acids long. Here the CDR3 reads CATSDSLIAGAPDTQYF. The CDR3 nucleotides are TGTGCCACCAGTGATTCGTTGATAGCGGGGGCCCCAGATACGCAGTATTTT.

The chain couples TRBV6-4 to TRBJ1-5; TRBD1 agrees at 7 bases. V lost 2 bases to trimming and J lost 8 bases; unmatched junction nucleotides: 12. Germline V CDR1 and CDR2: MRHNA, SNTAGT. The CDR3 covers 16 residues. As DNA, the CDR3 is TGTGCCAGCAGTGACCCGCAAACAGGGGTGGTTGAGCCCCAGCATTTT. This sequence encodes CASSDPQTGVVEPQHF.

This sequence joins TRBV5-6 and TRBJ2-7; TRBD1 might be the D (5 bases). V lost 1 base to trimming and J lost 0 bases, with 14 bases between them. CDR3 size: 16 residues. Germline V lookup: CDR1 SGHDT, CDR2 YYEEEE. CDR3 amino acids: CASSLSLDSFSYEQYF. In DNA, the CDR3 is TGTGCCAGCAGCTTGTCCCTAGACAGCTTCTCCTACGAGCAGTACTTC.

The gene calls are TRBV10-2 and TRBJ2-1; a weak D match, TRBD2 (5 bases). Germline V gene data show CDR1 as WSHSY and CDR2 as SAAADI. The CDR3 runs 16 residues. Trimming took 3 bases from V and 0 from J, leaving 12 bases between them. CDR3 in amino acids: CASSESGSFSYNEQFF. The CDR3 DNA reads TGCGCCAGCAGTGAAAGTGGGAGCTTCTCCTACAATGAGCAGTTCTTC.

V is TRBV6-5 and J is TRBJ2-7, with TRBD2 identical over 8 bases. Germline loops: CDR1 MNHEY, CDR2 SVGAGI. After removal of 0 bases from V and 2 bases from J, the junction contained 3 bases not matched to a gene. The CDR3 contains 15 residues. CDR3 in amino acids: CASSYSTGGAYEQYF. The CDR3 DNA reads TGTGCCAGCAGTTACTCGACCGGGGGGGCCTACGAGCAGTACTTC.

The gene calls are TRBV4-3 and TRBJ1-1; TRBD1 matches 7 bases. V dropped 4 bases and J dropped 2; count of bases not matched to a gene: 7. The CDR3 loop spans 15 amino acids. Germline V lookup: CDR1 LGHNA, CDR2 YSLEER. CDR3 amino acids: CASSLERGPNTEAFF. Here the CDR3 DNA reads TGCGCCAGCAGCCTAGAGAGGGGGCCCAACACTGAAGCTTTCTTT.

The CDR3 spells CASSPLSGYYGYTF. The DNA for the CDR3 is TGTGCCAGCAGTCCCCTTTCGGGTTACTATGGCTACACCTTC. The genes are TRBV28 and TRBJ1-2, with D uncertain. V was cut by 5 bases and J by 3 bases, with 13 bases left in between. CDR3 size: 14 residues. CDR1 is MDHEN, CDR2 SYDVKM, per germline.